This T cell receptor (beta chain) was identified during a study of T cells in Graves' hyperthyroidism and ophthalmopathy. Overall study results and limits: Among clonotypes expanded in thyroid above 0.001, most were also found in blood.

This clonotype was observed a few times. Its target is unknown. Researchers defined stable Graves' hyperthyroidism as no ophthalmopathy progression within 18 months. Cells are PBMCs isolated from around 9.4 ml of fresh blood. Researchers took RNA transcripts and amplified the TCR beta CDR3 regions from them. Primed by the HTBI set, a first-round RT-PCR was run on the TCR CDR3. TCRdb used MiXCR to reprocess the multiplex PCR reads, holding one entry per CDR3 protein. Here the sample spans around 300,000 distinct CDR3 sequences, approximately 15% being singletons. Sequencing was done on a sample of blood. This sequence was found in a woman aged 25 to 39 with Graves' hyperthyroidism.

CDR3 coding DNA: TGTGCCAGCAACAGTCTGGGGGAGACCCAGTACTTC. Protein sequence: CASNSLGETQYF. This sequence joins TRBV28 and TRBJ2-5; D gene uncertain. The CDR3 is made up of 12 amino acids. Germline CDR1 MDHEN, CDR2 SYDVKM. V was cut by 7 bases and J by 5 bases, with 11 bases left in between.